This TCR beta chain stems from a study of CD8 T cells in ankylosing spondylitis. General study points: Significant enrichment of disease-linked clones was reportedly seen in matched ankylosing spondylitis synovial fluid. Reactive arthritis synovial fluid and blood were previously reported to contain some motif variants. Seven to nine highly homologous variants made up a TCR beta motif, and this motif appeared characteristic of ankylosing spondylitis blood.

In the case of this clonotype: Its antigen remains unknown.

A single record per CDR3 protein comes from TCRdb applying MiXCR to the 5' RACE reads. The top ten clones hold over 20% of a sample with a few hundred thousand distinct CDR3 sequences, 10% of them seen once. Germline loops: CDR1 LGHNA, CDR2 YNFKEQ. Deletions cut 1 base from V and 8 bases from J, with 19 bases between. CDR3 size: 16 residues. Sequencing was done on a sample of blood, either unsorted or a sorted T cell fraction (not recorded which). V usage is TRBV4-2 and J usage is TRBJ2-3; D is perhaps TRBD1 (5 bases). The sequence was obtained from a male donor with ankylosing spondylitis or in good health (not recorded which). CDR3 coding DNA: TGTGCCAGCAGCCAAGGGATAGACAGCGCACACGGTACGCAGTATTTT. It yields the protein CASSQGIDSAHGTQYF.